This T cell receptor beta chain was sequenced in a study of blood T cell repertoires in COVID-19. As for the study in general: PBMCs, B-cell-depleted T cells, or T cells were the source of the cDNA or gDNA that made up the material.

TCRdb's copy holds only in-frame clones and misses some; the assay was immunoSEQ multiplex PCR. This sample yields roughly 180,000 clones, of which under 90% are seen a single time; around a sixth belongs to the top ten. This clone was recorded only once. Germline lookup yields CDR1 LNHDA and CDR2 SQIVND (reference sequence). This CDR3 spans 15 amino acids. The V segment lost 6 bases and the J segment 0 bases; nucleotides outside the gene matches: 5. Participants were aged about 18 to 100 years from roughly 25 US areas. The TCR comes from a man aged 60 to 75 who had recovered from COVID-19. The chain combines TRBV19 with TRBJ2-7, with 10 bases that match TRBD2. The sample consisted of PBMCs or T cells enriched from blood (not recorded which). As DNA, the CDR3 is TGTGCCAGTAGAAATCTAGCGGGGGCCTCCTACGAGCAGTACTTC. The encoded protein is CASRNLAGASYEQYF.